Listed below are T cell receptor beta chains from one sample, sequenced in a study of blood T cell repertoires in COVID-19. Libraries were prepared by immunoSEQ multiplex PCR; TCRdb keeps only in-frame clonotypes and omits some of them. Here the sample spans around 340,000 clones, about nine tenths being singletons. Material: PBMCs or T cells enriched from blood (not recorded which). The source is a woman between 25 and 40 years old who had been exposed to COVID-19. CDR3s include the opening cysteine and the closing phenylalanine or tryptophan. D genes are given only for firm matches. The size of a clone is reported for some rows only, either as once, few or many, or as a class for expanded clones.

V: TRBV28; J: TRBJ2-1; size: .; D: .; CDR3: CASGPGRPNEQFF
V: TRBV9; J: TRBJ2-5; size: .; D: TRBD2; CDR3: CASTLAGGQETQYF
V: TRBV7-9; J: TRBJ2-5; size: .; D: TRBD2; CDR3: CASSSHPGLAGGGGETQYF
V: TRBV19; J: TRBJ2-2; size: .; D: TRBD2; CDR3: CASRALAGGHGELFF
V: TRBV7-9; J: TRBJ1-2; size: .; D: .; CDR3: CASSLAGQGYGYTF
V: TRBV2; J: TRBJ2-3; size: .; D: TRBD2; CDR3: CASSAHGGRLGTDTQYF
V: TRBV27; J: TRBJ1-4; size: .; D: .; CDR3: CASSLSYRDNEKLFF
V: TRBV4-1; J: TRBJ1-2; size: .; D: TRBD1; CDR3: CASSQDPGTAIYGYTF
V: TRBV28; J: TRBJ2-7; size: .; D: .; CDR3: CASLGYEQYF
V: TRBV30; J: TRBJ1-4; size: .; D: TRBD1; CDR3: CAWSVLGTGLNEKLFF
V: TRBV11-3; J: TRBJ2-1; size: .; D: TRBD2; CDR3: CASSLTSGNNEQFF
V: TRBV5-1; J: TRBJ1-1; size: .; D: TRBD1; CDR3: CASSLEQGASGKAFF
V: TRBV2; J: TRBJ1-2; size: .; D: TRBD1; CDR3: CASTPAGGQGGYTF
V: TRBV7-3; J: TRBJ2-5; size: .; D: .; CDR3: CASSSGQPQETQYF
V: TRBV3-1/TRBV3-2; J: TRBJ2-1; size: .; D: .; CDR3: CASSQDLDEPYNEQFF
V: TRBV9; J: TRBJ2-2; size: .; D: TRBD1; CDR3: CASSVFNRGPGELFF
V: TRBV6-1; J: TRBJ2-7; size: once; D: TRBD1; CDR3: CASSEEGTGGIEQYF
V: TRBV19; J: TRBJ1-5; size: .; D: TRBD1; CDR3: CASSIDQGAGQPQHF
V: TRBV20-1; J: TRBJ2-3; size: .; D: TRBD2; CDR3: CSASWRGRPGDTQYF
V: TRBV10-3; J: TRBJ2-1; size: few; D: TRBD2; CDR3: CAISDLGSGYNEQFF
V: TRBV14; J: TRBJ2-2; size: .; D: TRBD2; CDR3: CASSYNPGTSGRWKSGELFF
V: TRBV3-1/TRBV3-2; J: TRBJ2-5; size: .; D: .; CDR3: CASSQGVAQETQYF
V: TRBV19; J: TRBJ1-3; size: .; D: .; CDR3: CATARVSGNTIYF
V: TRBV30; J: TRBJ2-1; size: .; D: .; CDR3: CAWSVGVSSYNEQFF
V: TRBV15; J: TRBJ1-1; size: many; D: .; CDR3: CATSRAQGGTEAFF
V: TRBV30; J: TRBJ1-4; size: once; D: .; CDR3: CAWSPWGRGDGLEKLFF
V: TRBV6-1; J: TRBJ1-1; size: .; D: .; CDR3: CASSESGQNTEAFF
V: TRBV10-3; J: TRBJ1-3; size: .; D: .; CDR3: CATGVRGVAGNTIYF
V: TRBV29-1; J: TRBJ2-7; size: once; D: TRBD1; CDR3: CSWGTGSSHEQYF
V: TRBV7-8; J: TRBJ2-3; size: .; D: TRBD2; CDR3: CASSPPTSGRPDTQYF
V: TRBV27; J: TRBJ2-3; size: once; D: TRBD2; CDR3: CASSLGTSGVSTQYF
V: TRBV5-1; J: TRBJ2-1; size: once; D: TRBD2; CDR3: CATIAGNEQFF
V: TRBV27; J: TRBJ2-3; size: once; D: TRBD2; CDR3: CASSFWGVAGFSTDTQYF
V: TRBV6-2/TRBV6-3; J: TRBJ2-7; size: .; D: .; CDR3: CASSYYADGVEQYF
V: TRBV18; J: TRBJ2-5; size: .; D: .; CDR3: CASSTEAGLTGAQYF
V: TRBV9; J: TRBJ2-1; size: .; D: TRBD2; CDR3: CASSRQNSGRASNEQFF
V: TRBV30; J: TRBJ1-2; size: .; D: .; CDR3: CAWSGGGANYGYTF
V: TRBV11-2; J: TRBJ2-7; size: .; D: .; CDR3: CASSSPATFLGYF
V: TRBV7-8; J: TRBJ2-5; size: .; D: TRBD2; CDR3: CASSTGLAGRAQYF
V: TRBV11-3; J: TRBJ2-5; size: .; D: TRBD2; CDR3: CASSFLAGAQETQYF
V: TRBV24-1; J: TRBJ2-7; size: .; D: .; CDR3: CATGSAGAPYEQYF
V: TRBV7-2; J: TRBJ2-7; size: .; D: TRBD1; CDR3: CASSPTVGQGYEQYF
V: TRBV13; J: TRBJ1-1; size: .; D: .; CDR3: CASSSRYMNTEAFF
V: TRBV11-2; J: TRBJ1-6; size: .; D: TRBD1; CDR3: CASSPDRGPSPLHF
V: TRBV7-3; J: TRBJ2-6; size: .; D: .; CDR3: CASSLGGAGANVLTF
V: TRBV29-1; J: TRBJ1-2; size: .; D: .; CDR3: CSVKQGGGYGYTF
V: TRBV19; J: TRBJ2-3; size: .; D: TRBD2; CDR3: CASSITSGPTDTQYF
V: TRBV5-1; J: TRBJ1-5; size: .; D: TRBD1; CDR3: CASSKTTGRNQPQHF
V: TRBV10-3; J: TRBJ2-4; size: .; D: .; CDR3: CAISESQGENIQYF
V: TRBV4-1; J: TRBJ2-7; size: .; D: TRBD1; CDR3: CASKSEPGTGYTEQYF
V: TRBV3-1/TRBV3-2; J: TRBJ1-4; size: .; D: .; CDR3: CASSYGGSTNEKLFF
V: TRBV5-1; J: TRBJ2-3; size: .; D: TRBD1; CDR3: CASRPQGASTDTQYF
V: TRBV4-1; J: TRBJ1-1; size: .; D: .; CDR3: CASSQDRGEAFF
V: TRBV14; J: TRBJ2-5; size: .; D: TRBD2; CDR3: CASSQATSGGYQETQYF
V: TRBV28; J: TRBJ1-1; size: few; D: .; CDR3: CASSLSGSEAFF